This T cell receptor beta chain was retrieved from a study of regulatory T cells in long-lasting Graves disease. This CDR3 region has 12 residues. From germline, CDR1 is DFQATT and CDR2 SNEGSKA (reference sequence). Trimming cost V 5 bases and J 6 bases; bases outside gene matches: 7. According to the study, TCR beta libraries were built with iRepertoire HTBI primers and CDR3-region Arm-PCR. Each CDR3 protein gets one entry after TCRdb re-called the multiplex PCR reads with MiXCR. In the table there are under 500,000 distinct CDR3 sequences, under 25% of which are singletons. As to time point: persistent/refractory GD, antithyroid drugs over 5 years with positive TRAb. Preparation of the TCR library used RNA extracted from PBMCs.

This clonotype originated in a female donor with Graves disease. The chain recombines TRBV20-1 with TRBJ2-7, with 7 positions matching TRBD1. The sequencing used peripheral blood mononuclear cells (PBMCs), collected when the disease was refractory, from a patient treated with antithyroid drugs. The chain's CDR3 is CSAEQGLVEQYF. For the CDR3, the DNA is TGCAGTGCTGAACAGGGGTTGGTCGAGCAGTACTTC.